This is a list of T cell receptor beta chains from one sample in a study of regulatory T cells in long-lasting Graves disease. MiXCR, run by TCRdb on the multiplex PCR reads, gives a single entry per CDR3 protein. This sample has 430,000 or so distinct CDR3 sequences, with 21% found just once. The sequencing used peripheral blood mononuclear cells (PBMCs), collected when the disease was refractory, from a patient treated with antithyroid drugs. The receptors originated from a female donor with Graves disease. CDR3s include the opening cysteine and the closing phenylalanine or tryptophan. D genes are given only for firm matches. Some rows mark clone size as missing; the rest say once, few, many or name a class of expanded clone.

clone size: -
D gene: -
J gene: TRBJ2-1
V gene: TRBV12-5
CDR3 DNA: TGTGCTAGTGGTTTGGCCCAGGGCGAGCAGTTCTTC
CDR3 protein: CASGLAQGEQFF

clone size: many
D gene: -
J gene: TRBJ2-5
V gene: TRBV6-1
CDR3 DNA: TGTGCCAGCAGCCCTGGGCCCGCGGTCGAGACCCAGTACTTC
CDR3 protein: CASSPGPAVETQYF

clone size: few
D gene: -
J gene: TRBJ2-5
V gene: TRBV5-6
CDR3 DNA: TGTGCCAGCAGCTTGATTGAATCCGAGTACCAAGAGACCCAGTACTTC
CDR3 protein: CASSLIESEYQETQYF

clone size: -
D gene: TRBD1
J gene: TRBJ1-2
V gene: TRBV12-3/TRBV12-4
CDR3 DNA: TGTGCCAGCAGGAGACAGGGGGCCCTTAACTATGGCTACACCTTC
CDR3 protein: CASRRQGALNYGYTF

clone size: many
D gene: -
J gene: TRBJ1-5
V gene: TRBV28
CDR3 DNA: TGTGCCAGCAGTTTCGGAGGGGGGACCAATCAGCCCCAGCATTTT
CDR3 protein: CASSFGGGTNQPQHF

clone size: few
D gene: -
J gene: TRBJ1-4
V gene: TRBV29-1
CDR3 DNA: TGCAGCGCCGGTCGCAGGGGTGACGAAAAACTGTTTTTT
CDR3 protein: CSAGRRGDEKLFF

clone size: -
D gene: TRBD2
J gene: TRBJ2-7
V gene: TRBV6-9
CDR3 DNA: TGTGCCAGCAGTTTGGTAGCGGGAGGGTTCTACGAGCAGTACTTC
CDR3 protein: CASSLVAGGFYEQYF

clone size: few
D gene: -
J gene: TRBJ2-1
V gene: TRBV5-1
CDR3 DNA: TGCGCCAGCGGCGTGGGCAATGAGCAGTTCTTC
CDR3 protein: CASGVGNEQFF

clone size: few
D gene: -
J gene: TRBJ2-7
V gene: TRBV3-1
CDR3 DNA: TGTGCCAGCAGCCAAAGGGGGATCGGGCCCGAGCAGTACTTC
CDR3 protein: CASSQRGIGPEQYF

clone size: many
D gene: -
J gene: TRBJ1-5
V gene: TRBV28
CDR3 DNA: TGTGCCAGCAGTCAATCAATTGAAGCCCAGCATTTT
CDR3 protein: CASSQSIEAQHF

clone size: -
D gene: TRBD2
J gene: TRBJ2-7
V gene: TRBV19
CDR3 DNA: TGTGCCAGTAGTATAGCCTGGAGCGGGAGTGGGTACGAGCAGTACTTC
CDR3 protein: CASSIAWSGSGYEQYF

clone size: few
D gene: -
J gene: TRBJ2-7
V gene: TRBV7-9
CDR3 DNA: TGTGCCAGCAGTAGGGACGGAGGCGAGCAGTACTTC
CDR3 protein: CASSRDGGEQYF

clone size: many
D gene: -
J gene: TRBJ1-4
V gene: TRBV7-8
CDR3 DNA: TGTGCCAGCACCCCGGAGGGGCAGGTGAATGAAAAACTGTTTTTT
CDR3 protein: CASTPEGQVNEKLFF

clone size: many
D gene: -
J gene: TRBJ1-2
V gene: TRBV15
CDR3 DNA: TGTGCCACCAGCAGAGAGGCGGGGGCGCGATATGGCTACACCTTC
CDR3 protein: CATSREAGARYGYTF

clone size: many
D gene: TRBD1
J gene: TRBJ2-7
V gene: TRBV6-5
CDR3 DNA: TGTGCCAGCAGTTATGGGACAGGGGCCTCCGAGCAGTACTTC
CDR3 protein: CASSYGTGASEQYF

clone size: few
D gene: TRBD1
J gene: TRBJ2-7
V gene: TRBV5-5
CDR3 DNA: TGTGCCAGCAGACCCGGACAGGGGGCCTTCTCCTACGAGCAGTACTTC
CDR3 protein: CASRPGQGAFSYEQYF

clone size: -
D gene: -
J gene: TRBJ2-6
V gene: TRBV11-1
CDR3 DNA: TGTGCCAGCAGCCCTCTGAGGGGCGCTGGGGCCAACGTCCTGACTTTC
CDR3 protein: CASSPLRGAGANVLTF

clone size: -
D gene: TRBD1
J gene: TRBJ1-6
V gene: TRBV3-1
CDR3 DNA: TGTGCCAGCTATACCAGGGGGATTTCAGCCCTTGAACCCCTCCACTTT
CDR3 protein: CASYTRGISALEPLHF

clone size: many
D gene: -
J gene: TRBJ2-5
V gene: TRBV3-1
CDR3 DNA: TGTGCCAGCAGCCAAGATGTTACTAGCTGGTTGGAGACCCAGTACTTC
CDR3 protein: CASSQDVTSWLETQYF

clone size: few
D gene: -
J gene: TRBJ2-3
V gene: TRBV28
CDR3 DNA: TGTGCCAGCAGACCTTTACCAGGGGATTCCACAGATACGCAGTATTTT
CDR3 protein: CASRPLPGDSTDTQYF

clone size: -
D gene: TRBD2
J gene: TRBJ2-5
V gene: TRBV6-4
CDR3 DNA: TGTGCCAGGGGAGGGCCCAACCACAGAGAGACCCAGTACTTC
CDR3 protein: CARGGPNHRETQYF

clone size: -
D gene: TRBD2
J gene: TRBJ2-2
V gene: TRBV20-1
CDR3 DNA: TGCAGTGCTAGAGATCTAGCGGGGGGGATGGCCGGGGAACTGTTTTTT
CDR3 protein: CSARDLAGGMAGELFF

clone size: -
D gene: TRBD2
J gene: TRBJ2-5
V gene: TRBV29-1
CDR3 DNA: TGCAGCGTTGAAGATGTTTGGAGCGGGAGGTCAGAGACCCAGTACTTC
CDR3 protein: CSVEDVWSGRSETQYF

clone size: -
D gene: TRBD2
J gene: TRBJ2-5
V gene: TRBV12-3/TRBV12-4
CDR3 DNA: TGTGCCAGCAGCCGTGGACTAGCGGGAGGAGGAGACCAAGAGACCCAGTACTTC
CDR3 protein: CASSRGLAGGGDQETQYF

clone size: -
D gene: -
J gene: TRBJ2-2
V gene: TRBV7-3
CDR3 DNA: TGTGCCAGCAGCCCTCAGCCCTCGAACACCGGGGAGCTGTTTTTT
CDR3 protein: CASSPQPSNTGELFF

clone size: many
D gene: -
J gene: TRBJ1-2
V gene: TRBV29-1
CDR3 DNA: TGCAGCGTTGAATTTGGGCGAGGGGTTGGCTACACCTTC
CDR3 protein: CSVEFGRGVGYTF

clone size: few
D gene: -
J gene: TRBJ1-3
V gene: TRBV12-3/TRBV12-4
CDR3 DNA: TGTGCCAGCAGTTTGGGGGACACATATTTT
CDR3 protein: CASSLGDTYF

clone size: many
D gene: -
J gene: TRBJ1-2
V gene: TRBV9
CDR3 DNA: TGTGCCAGCAGCGTCAATCAGCAGGGGTCTGGCTACACCTTC
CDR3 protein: CASSVNQQGSGYTF

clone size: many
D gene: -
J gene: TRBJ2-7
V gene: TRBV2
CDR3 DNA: TGTGCCAGCAGGTCCTTCTACGAGCAGTACTTC
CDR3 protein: CASRSFYEQYF

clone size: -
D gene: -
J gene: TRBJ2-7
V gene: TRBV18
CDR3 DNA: TGTGCCAGCTCCCCGGGACCCACGAACGAGCAGTACTTC
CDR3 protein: CASSPGPTNEQYF

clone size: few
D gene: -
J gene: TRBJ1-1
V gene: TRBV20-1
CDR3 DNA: TGCAGTGCTAGGGGGGACCGCGTGGGCACTGAAGCTTTCTTT
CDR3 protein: CSARGDRVGTEAFF

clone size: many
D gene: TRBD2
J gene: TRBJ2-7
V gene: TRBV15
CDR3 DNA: TGTGCCACCAGCAAAGGACTAGAGCCAGCCGGCGAGCAGTACTTC
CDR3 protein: CATSKGLEPAGEQYF

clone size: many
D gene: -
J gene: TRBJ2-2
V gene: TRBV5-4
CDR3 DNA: TGTGCCAGCAGCGCTCTCGGGGAGCTGTTTTTT
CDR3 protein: CASSALGELFF

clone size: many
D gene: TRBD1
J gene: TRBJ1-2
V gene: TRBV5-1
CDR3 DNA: TGCGCCAGCAGCAATCCCACAGGGGCCTATGGCTACACCTTC
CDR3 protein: CASSNPTGAYGYTF

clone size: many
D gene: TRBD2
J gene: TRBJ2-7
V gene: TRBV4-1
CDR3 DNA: TGCGCCAGCAGCCAATCTCGCGGGAGCACCTACGAGCAGTACTTC
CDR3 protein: CASSQSRGSTYEQYF

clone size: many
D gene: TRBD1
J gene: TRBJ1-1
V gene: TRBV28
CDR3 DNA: TGTGCCAGCAGGGGGACAGGGGCCGGTAAAGCTTTCTTT
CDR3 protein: CASRGTGAGKAFF

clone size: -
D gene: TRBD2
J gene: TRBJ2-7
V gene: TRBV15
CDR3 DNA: TGTGCCACCAGCGCGGGAGAGGTCTACGAGCAGTACTTC
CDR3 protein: CATSAGEVYEQYF

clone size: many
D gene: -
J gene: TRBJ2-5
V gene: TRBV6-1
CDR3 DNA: TGTGCCAGCACCTCGACAAGGCACGAGACCCAGTACTTC
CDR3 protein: CASTSTRHETQYF

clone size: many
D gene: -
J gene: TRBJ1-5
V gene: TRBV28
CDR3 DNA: TGTGCCAGTAATCCGAATGGCAATCAGCCCCAGCATTTT
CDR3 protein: CASNPNGNQPQHF

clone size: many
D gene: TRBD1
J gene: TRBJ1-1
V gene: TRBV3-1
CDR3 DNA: TGTGCCAGCAGCCAGGGACAGGGATCCACTGAAGCTTTCTTT
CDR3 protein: CASSQGQGSTEAFF

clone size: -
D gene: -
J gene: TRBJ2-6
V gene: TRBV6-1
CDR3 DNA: TGTGCCAGCAGTATCAGGGTTGGGGCCAACGTCCTGACTTTC
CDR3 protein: CASSIRVGANVLTF

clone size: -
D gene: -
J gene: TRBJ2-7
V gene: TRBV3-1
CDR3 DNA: TGTGCCAGCAGCCAAGATTGGCCTAGCATGTACTACGAGCAGTACTTC
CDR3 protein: CASSQDWPSMYYEQYF

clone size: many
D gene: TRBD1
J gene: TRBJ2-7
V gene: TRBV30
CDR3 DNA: TGTGCCTTCAGAAGGACAGGGGGCTACGAGCAGTACTTC
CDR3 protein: CAFRRTGGYEQYF

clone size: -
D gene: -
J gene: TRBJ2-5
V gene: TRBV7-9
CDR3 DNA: TGTGCCAGTAAACAGGAGCAAGAGACCCAGTACTTC
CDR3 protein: CASKQEQETQYF

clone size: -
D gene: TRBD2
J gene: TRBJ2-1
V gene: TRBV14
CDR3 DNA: TGTGCCAGCAGCCCGTGGAGGACTAGCGGAAGCTACAATGAGCAGTTCTTC
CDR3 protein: CASSPWRTSGSYNEQFF

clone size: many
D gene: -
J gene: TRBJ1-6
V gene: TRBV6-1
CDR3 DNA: TGTGCCAGCAGTCCACAGGGTGGCTCACCCCTCCACTTT
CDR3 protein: CASSPQGGSPLHF

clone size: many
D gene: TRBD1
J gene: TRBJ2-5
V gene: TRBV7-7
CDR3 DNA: TGTGCCAGCAGCTTCGTCCCTGGGACAGAAGAGACCCAGTACTTC
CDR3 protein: CASSFVPGTEETQYF

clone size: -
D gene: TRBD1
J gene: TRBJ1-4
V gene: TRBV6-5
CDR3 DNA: TGTGCCAGCAGTCACTCCGCGGGGGACAGGATCGATGAAAAACCGTTTTTT
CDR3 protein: CASSHSAGDRIDEKPFF

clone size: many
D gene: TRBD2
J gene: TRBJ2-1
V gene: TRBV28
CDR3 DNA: TGTGCCAGCAGTTTACCCACTAGCGGGAGGGCCAATGAGCAGTTCTTC
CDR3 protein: CASSLPTSGRANEQFF

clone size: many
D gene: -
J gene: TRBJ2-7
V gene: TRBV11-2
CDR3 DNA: TGTGCCAGCAGCCGAGGGGCCGACGAGCAGTACTTC
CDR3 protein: CASSRGADEQYF

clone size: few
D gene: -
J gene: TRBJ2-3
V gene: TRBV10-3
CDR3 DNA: TGTGCCATCACCAACCCTTCCGGGCTGGGCACAGATACGCAGTATTTT
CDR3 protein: CAITNPSGLGTDTQYF

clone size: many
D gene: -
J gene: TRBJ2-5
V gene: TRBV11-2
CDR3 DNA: TGTGCCAGCACGGGAGTAGGGGGGTCGCGAGAGACCCAGTACTTC
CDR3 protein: CASTGVGGSRETQYF

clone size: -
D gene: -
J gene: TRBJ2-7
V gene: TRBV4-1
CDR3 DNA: TGCGCCAGCAAATCGATCGGGGGAGAGCAGTACTTC
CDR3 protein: CASKSIGGEQYF

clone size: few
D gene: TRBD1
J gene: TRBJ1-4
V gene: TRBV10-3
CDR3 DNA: TGTGCCATCAGGAAGGGACAGGCGGTTTTTGGTGAAAAACTGTTTTTT
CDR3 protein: CAIRKGQAVFGEKLFF

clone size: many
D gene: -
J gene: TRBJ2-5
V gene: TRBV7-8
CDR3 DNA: TGTGCCAGCAGCTTAGACCGGGGCGGGACCCAGTACTTC
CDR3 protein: CASSLDRGGTQYF

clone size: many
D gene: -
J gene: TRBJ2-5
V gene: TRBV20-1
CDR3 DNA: TGCAGTGCTGGCGCCCGGAGGGGCGCTGGAGAGACCCAGTACTTC
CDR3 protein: CSAGARRGAGETQYF